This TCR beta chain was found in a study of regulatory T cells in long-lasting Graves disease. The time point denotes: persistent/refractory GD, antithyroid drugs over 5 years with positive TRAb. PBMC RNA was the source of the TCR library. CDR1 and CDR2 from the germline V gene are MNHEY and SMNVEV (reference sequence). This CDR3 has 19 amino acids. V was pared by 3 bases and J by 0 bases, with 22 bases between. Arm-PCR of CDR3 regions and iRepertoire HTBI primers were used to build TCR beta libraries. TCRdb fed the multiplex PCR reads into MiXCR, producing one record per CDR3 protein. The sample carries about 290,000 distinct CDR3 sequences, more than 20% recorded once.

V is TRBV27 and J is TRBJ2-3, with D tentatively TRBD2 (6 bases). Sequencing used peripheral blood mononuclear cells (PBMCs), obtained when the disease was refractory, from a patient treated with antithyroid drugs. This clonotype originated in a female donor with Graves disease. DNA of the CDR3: TGTGCCAGCAGTTTCTTTGACGCGGGAAAACGCTATAGCACAGATACGCAGTATTTT. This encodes CASSFFDAGKRYSTDTQYF.